Reported below is one T cell receptor beta chain. Its target is unknown. UMI-labeled TRB cDNA libraries were prepared by 5' RACE. TCRdb processed the 5' RACE reads again and assigns one entry to each CDR3 protein, with no DNA. Recorded for this sample: 75,000 to 95,000 distinct CDR3 sequences. This sample is drawn from a study of CXCR3-negative and CXCR3-positive naive CD8 T cells. Study-wide results and limits: Memory cells showed distinct TRBV-TRBJ patterns, while the two naive subsets matched. The TRB CDR3s that CXCR3-positive naive cells carried were more hydrophobic than those of CXCR3-negative naive cells.

Per germline, CDR1 DFQATT and CDR2 SNEGSKA (reference sequence). The CDR3 is made up of 13 amino acids. The sample consisted of naive CXCR3- CD8+ T cells from blood. As to subset: CD45RO-CCR7+CD27+CD95- naive CD8+ T cells lacking CXCR3 (TNR3-). The receptor was derived from a human donor in good health. Some clones in this sample may be carry-over from other donors' samples. The chain joins TRBV20-1 to TRBJ2-7; absent DNA, TCRdb's TRBD2 call cannot be checked. The chain's CDR3 is CSARVSGDYEQYF.